This T cell receptor (beta chain) was found in a study of CD8+ T cells in alopecia areata. cDNA prepared by RNA extraction and subsequent reverse transcription served as the template for sequencing. The data were produced by immunoSEQ multiplex PCR, yet TCRdb's version contains in-frame clones alone and is incomplete. This table holds around 100,000 clones, around 50% found once. Broader study findings: Tofacitinib significantly lowered scalp clonality and expanded CD8+ clones among the top 100. When scalp samples are sequenced, resident alphabeta T cells of normal skin are also captured.

In the case of this clone: As yet, its antigen is unknown.

Treatment here: oral pan-JAK inhibitor, 5-10 mg twice daily. Alopecia areata patients gave lesional scalp punch biopsies and peripheral blood samples. Deletions cut 1 base from V and 6 bases from J, with 12 bases between. Germline V lookup: CDR1 SGHVS, CDR2 FQNEAQ. This CDR3 spans 14 amino acids. The chain combines TRBV7-8 with TRBJ1-2; D gene uncertain. Sequenced here: CD8+ T cells sorted from blood, sampled at week 24, from a patient treated with tofacitinib. This sequence was found in a human donor with alopecia areata. The CDR3 protein is CASSLGGAVHGYTF. As DNA, the CDR3 is TGTGCCAGCAGCTTAGGGGGAGCAGTTCATGGCTACACCTTC.